The T cell receptor beta chain under discussion was sequenced for a study of blood T cell repertoires in COVID-19. Study context: Whether acute or convalescent, the COVID-19 samples came from the United States, Italy and Spain. The cDNA or gDNA used as material had been derived from T cells, B-cell-depleted T cells, or PBMCs.

Some clones are missing from TCRdb's copy, which holds only in-frame ones; the method was immunoSEQ multiplex PCR. The table shows 70,000 to 95,000 clones, with 86% occurring only once. V lost 3 bases and J lost 3, with 9 bases in between. Germline V lookup: CDR1 MNHEY, CDR2 SMNVEV (reference sequence). This CDR3 contains 13 residues. The chain recombines TRBV27 with TRBJ2-7; D not resolved. The receptor was isolated from a human donor in a cohort sampled during active COVID-19. The material sequenced was peripheral blood. CDR3 sequence: CASSLRAFYEQYF. The CDR3 DNA reads as TGTGCCAGCAGTTTGCGAGCCTTCTACGAGCAGTACTTC.